Listed below are T cell receptor beta chains from one sample, sequenced in a study of cytomegalovirus exposure and HLA in healthy donors. TCRdb's table, derived via immunoSEQ multiplex PCR, lists solely in-frame clones and lacks some. Its clone listing holds about 160,000 clones. The sample was PBMCs. All receptors come from a woman aged 55-70 years in good health and CMV-seronegative. The CDR3 runs from the conserved cysteine through the conserved F or W. The D gene is left open where the match is weak.

TRBJ1-6	TRBV19	TRBD1	TGTGCCAGTAGTTCTCGTCCGGGACAGGGGCATTCACCCCTCCACTTT	CASSSRPGQGHSPLHF
TRBJ2-2	TRBV30	NA	TGTGCCTGGGTCCCCCCGGGGAAGACCACCGGGGAGCTGTTTTTT	CAWVPPGKTTGELFF
TRBJ2-7	TRBV7-3	NA	TGTGCCAAGAATCCAGGGGACGACGAGCAGTACTTC	CAKNPGDDEQYF
TRBJ1-2	TRBV6-6	TRBD1	TGTGCCAGCAATCCCGGGACAGGGTATGGCTACACCTTC	CASNPGTGYGYTF
TRBJ2-2	TRBV5-5	NA	TGTGCCAGCAGCCGGGACTCAGCGAACACCGGGGAGCTGTTTTTT	CASSRDSANTGELFF
TRBJ1-4	TRBV27	TRBD1	TGTGCCAGCAGTGCAACAGGGGGAAAACTGTTTTTT	CASSATGGKLFF
TRBJ2-7	TRBV9	TRBD1	TGTGCCAGCAGCGCCGACCCAGGGGGAACCGGCGAGCAGTACTTC	CASSADPGGTGEQYF
TRBJ1-1	TRBV29-1	NA	TGCAGCGTGGCGGGGGGCGCCGGGGGCGAAACTGAAGCTTTCTTT	CSVAGGAGGETEAFF
TRBJ1-5	TRBV12-5	NA	TGTGCTAGTGGTTTGGTACTAAAGGGGAGGTGGCAGCCCCAGCATTTT	CASGLVLKGRWQPQHF
TRBJ2-4	TRBV6-1	TRBD1	TGTGCCAGCAGTGAAGCCCCGGGACAGCCAGCCAAAAACATTCAGTACTTC	CASSEAPGQPAKNIQYF
TRBJ2-5	TRBV7-2	NA	TGTGCCAGCAGCTTTAACCGGGAAGAGACCCAGTACTTC	CASSFNREETQYF
TRBJ2-7	TRBV7-6	TRBD1	TGTGCCAGCAGCTCACCGGGACAGCGACCCTACGAGCAGTACTTC	CASSSPGQRPYEQYF
TRBJ1-2	TRBV15	NA	TGTGCCACCTCGGGGGGGAACTATGGCTACACCTTC	CATSGGNYGYTF
TRBJ2-1	TRBV5-6	NA	TGTGCCAGCAGCTTGGGACAGGTGAGGTCAAATGAGCAGTTCTTC	CASSLGQVRSNEQFF
TRBJ2-7	TRBV7-6	NA	TGTGCCAGCAGCTTTGGCTCTGGGGTGGGAGACGAGCAGTACTTC	CASSFGSGVGDEQYF
TRBJ1-3	TRBV5-1	NA	TGCGCCAGCAGCATCGACTTATCGGCTGGAAACACCATATATTTT	CASSIDLSAGNTIYF
TRBJ2-7	TRBV29-1	NA	TGCAGCGTCGTCGTAACCGGGTACGAGCAGTACTTC	CSVVVTGYEQYF
TRBJ1-5	TRBV18	NA	TGTGCCAGCTCACCACCGTCCGGTCAGCCCCAGCATTTT	CASSPPSGQPQHF
TRBJ2-3	TRBV7-9	NA	TGTGCCAGCAGTGCCTCGGGCACAGATACGCAGTATTTT	CASSASGTDTQYF
TRBJ2-1	TRBV7-9	TRBD1	TGTGCCAGCAGCTGGACAGGGAGCTCCTACAATGAGCAGTTCTTC	CASSWTGSSYNEQFF
TRBJ1-2	TRBV19	TRBD1	TGTGCCAGCGGGGACAGTCATAACTATGGCTACACCTTC	CASGDSHNYGYTF
TRBJ1-1	TRBV7-9	NA	TGTGCCAGCACTTCACAGGGGAACACTGAAGCTTTCTTT	CASTSQGNTEAFF
TRBJ2-2	TRBV9	TRBD2	TGTGCCAGCAGCCCCCATAGCGGGGGCCGTTACACCGGGGAGCTGTTTTTT	CASSPHSGGRYTGELFF
TRBJ2-3	TRBV29-1	TRBD1	TGCAGCGCGTCCGGGACAGGGGACTCAGATACGCAGTATTTT	CSASGTGDSDTQYF
TRBJ1-6	TRBV5-5	NA	TGTGCCAGCAGCAGGCGGGGGGCCGGGGATTCACCCCTCCACTTT	CASSRRGAGDSPLHF
TRBJ2-1	TRBV7-9	NA	TGTGCCAGCAGCTTTGGAGGGGCCTCCTACAATGAGCAGTTCTTC	CASSFGGASYNEQFF
TRBJ1-1	TRBV9	TRBD1	TGTGCCAGCAGCTTAGGACAGGGGGTAGCTTTCTTT	CASSLGQGVAFF
TRBJ2-2	TRBV4-3	TRBD2	TGCGCCAGCAGCCAAGCACGACTAGCGGAATGGAACACCGGGGAGCTGTTTTTT	CASSQARLAEWNTGELFF
TRBJ1-5	TRBV28	NA	TGTGCCAGCAGCTCTGACTTGGCCGACAATCAGCCCCAGCATTTT	CASSSDLADNQPQHF
TRBJ1-5	TRBV4-2	TRBD1	TGTGCCAGCAGAGACAGGGGGTATAGCAATCAGCCCCAGCATTTT	CASRDRGYSNQPQHF
TRBJ2-1	TRBV7-9	NA	TGTGCCAGCAGCCCCATCCAGGGGGGCACCTGGAACTATGAGCAGTTCTTC	CASSPIQGGTWNYEQFF
TRBJ1-4	TRBV7-9	TRBD1	TGTGCCAGCAGCCCCCAGGACAGGGGGCGCCCACCAACTAATGAAAAACTGTTTTTT	CASSPQDRGRPPTNEKLFF
TRBJ2-4	TRBV5-1	NA	TGCGCCAGCAGCTTGGACAGAAACATTCAGTACTTC	CASSLDRNIQYF
TRBJ2-2	TRBV5-1	TRBD1	TGCGCCAGCAGCTTGTTGGGACAGGGACTCACCGGGGAGCTGTTTTTT	CASSLLGQGLTGELFF
TRBJ2-7	TRBV6-1	NA	TGTGCCAGCAGGTGGAGGGGAGGCCACGAGCAGTACTTC	CASRWRGGHEQYF
TRBJ2-7	TRBV5-6	NA	TGTGCCAGCAGCTTGTACCCAGGGGACACCTACGAGCAGTACTTC	CASSLYPGDTYEQYF
TRBJ1-3	TRBV5-1	NA	TGCGCCAGCAGCTTTAGCGGTCTCGTCTCTGGAAACACCATATATTTT	CASSFSGLVSGNTIYF
TRBJ2-7	TRBV10-3	NA	TGTGCCATCAGTGAGGCTACCTTCGAGCAGTACTTC	CAISEATFEQYF
TRBJ1-5	TRBV18	NA	TGTGCCAGCTCCGAACGAGGACTTAGCAATCAGCCCCAGCATTTT	CASSERGLSNQPQHF
TRBJ1-4	TRBV27	NA	TGTGCCAGCAGTACCGCGAGGGGGGGAGGAGAAAAACTGTTTTTT	CASSTARGGGEKLFF
TRBJ1-2	TRBV6-6	TRBD1	TGTGCCAGCAGTTACGGGGACAGCCCAGGAGGCTACACCTTC	CASSYGDSPGGYTF
TRBJ2-1	TRBV7-2	NA	TGTGCCAGCAGCTTCACGCTAAATGAGCAGTTCTTC	CASSFTLNEQFF
TRBJ2-1	TRBV2	NA	TGTGCCAGCAGTGAGGATAGCACCGATGAGCAGTTCTTC	CASSEDSTDEQFF
TRBJ2-5	TRBV5-1	NA	TGCGCCAGCGGGCCCTACGGGCCAGGGGAGACCCAGTACTTC	CASGPYGPGETQYF
TRBJ2-3	TRBV5-6	NA	TGTGCCAGCAGCTTGGATTGGCAGGGGGAGGCAGATACGCAGTATTTT	CASSLDWQGEADTQYF
TRBJ1-4	TRBV27	NA	TGTGCCAGCAGTTTATCGGCAGGGCGCAATGAAAAACTGTTTTTT	CASSLSAGRNEKLFF
TRBJ2-5	TRBV7-3	NA	TGTGCCAGCAGCTTAAATGGCCTAGAGACCCAGTACTTC	CASSLNGLETQYF
TRBJ2-1	TRBV19	TRBD2	TGTGCCAGTAGCCCCCCGGGTAGCGGGACCTACAATGAGCAGTTCTTC	CASSPPGSGTYNEQFF